The 10 T cell receptor beta chains below come from one sample, sequenced in a study of beta chain features in type 1 diabetes (dated by TCRdb to the late 2010s). What the work shows at the level of the full study, not this receptor alone: Type 1 diabetes patients showed a moderate but significant shortening of TCRB CDR3 length in all four CD4+ subsets.

The protocol used for the library was the immunoSEQ multiplex PCR assay. The High Capacity cDNA Reverse Transcription Kit was used to reverse transcribe all of the isolated RNA, meaning that expressed TCRB transcripts were what got sequenced. Entries here come from immuneACCESS through TCRdb and include only in-frame sequences with V and J called. Some clones fail to appear in such tables; in the studies checked, an unresolved V gene covers under half of the shortfall, and the cause of the remainder is unknown. In this sample the table shows hundreds of thousands of clones, over 11% of which occur a single time. The leading ten clones occupy approximately 0.043% of the sample. No antigen is known for these receptors. The sequencing sample was made of naive CD4+ T cells from blood. Read against the paper, the sample's cell subset or site label means: true naive CD4+ T cells. The receptors originated from a man between 18 and 29 years old with type 1 diabetes.

This clone appeared a few times. The V call is TRBV7-9, the J call TRBJ1-1; D is unresolved. The V end was cut by 2 bases, the J end by 6 bases, with 19 bases between. Germline V CDR1 and CDR2: SEHNR, FQNEAQ (reference sequence). The CDR3 has 16 amino acids. CDR3: CASSLFMGPSRPEAFF. For the CDR3, the DNA is TGTGCCAGCAGCTTATTCATGGGCCCAAGTAGGCCTGAAGCTTTCTTT.

This clone has more than one count but fewer than ten. This sequence joins TRBV28 and TRBJ2-3, with 12 positions matching TRBD2. V was clipped by 5 bases and J by 0 bases; unmatched bases: 9. The CDR3 has 18 residues. Germline V CDR1 and CDR2: MDHEN, SYDVKM. The CDR3 DNA sequence: TGTGCCAGCAGTCCCACCCCCGGACTAGCGGGGAGCACAGATACGCAGTATTTT. Translation gives CASSPTPGLAGSTDTQYF.

This clone was counted between two and nine times. The genes are TRBV6-5 and TRBJ2-7; 11 bases match TRBD2. The CDR3 has 15 residues. CDR1 is MNHEY, CDR2 SVGAGI, per germline. V shed 5 bases, J shed 0 bases, and the junction held 3 bases outside the gene matches. The CDR3 bases are TGTGCCAGCAGTCTAGGACTAGCGGGCTCCTACGAGCAGTACTTC. Translation: CASSLGLAGSYEQYF.

The chain uses TRBV18 and TRBJ1-4; D perhaps matches TRBD1 (6 bases). Germline CDR1 is KGHSH and CDR2 is LQKENI. The CDR3 extends over 19 amino acids. Deletions cut 1 base from V and 0 bases from J, with 18 bases between. This CDR3 reads CASSPLPVGAPATNEKLFF. In DNA, the CDR3 is TGTGCCAGCTCACCACTACCCGTGGGGGCGCCAGCAACTAATGAAAAACTGTTTTTT.

The rearrangement joins TRBV7-2 to TRBJ2-1, with TRBD2 matching 8 bases. The CDR3 has 15 amino acids. Trimming at V came to 2 bases and at J to 9 bases, leaving 9 bases not matched to a gene. Germline CDR1 is SGHTA and CDR2 is FQGNSA. CDR3 DNA: TGTGCCAGCAGCTTATCGGGCGGGAGGCTTGGTGAGCAGTTCTTC. It codes for CASSLSGGRLGEQFF. Full variable domain (rest looked up from reference TRBV7-2 and TRBJ2-1): GAGVSQSPSNKVTEKGKDVELRCDPISGHTALYWYRQSLGQGLEFLIYFQGNSAPDKSGLPSDRFSAERTGGSVSTLTIQRTQQEDSAVYLCASSLSGGRLGEQFFGPGTRLTVL.

V is TRBV25-1 and J is TRBJ1-1, with D uncertain. Trimming stripped 3 bases from V and 1 base from J, with 12 bases between. Germline-derived CDR1 and CDR2 are MGHDK and SYGVNS. The CDR3 contains 15 residues. This CDR3 is CASSDAGSGNTEAFF. The CDR3 DNA sequence: TGTGCCAGCAGTGACGCAGGTAGTGGGAACACTGAAGCTTTCTTT.

The table lists this clone with a few counts. The genes are TRBV18 and TRBJ2-6; no reliable D call. Trimming left V 5 bases short and J 0 bases short, with 8 bases between. CDR1 and CDR2 (germline): KGHSH, LQKENI. The CDR3 has 15 residues. The CDR3 spells CASSARNSGANVLTF. As DNA, the CDR3 is TGTGCCAGCTCAGCCAGGAACTCTGGGGCCAACGTCCTGACTTTC.

This clone was picked up a small number of times. A junction boundary mismatches the germline segment, possibly from a read error. This chain connects TRBV30 to TRBJ2-5; D call uncertain. This CDR3 has 11 residues. Per the germline V gene, CDR1 is GTSNPN and CDR2 is SVGIG (reference sequence). The CDR3 here is CAWSLRGTWHF. The CDR3 bases are TGTGCCTGGAGTTTACGCGGTACATGGCACTTC. Complete variable domain (other parts from reference TRBV30 and TRBJ2-5): SQTIHQWPATLVQPVGSPLSLECTVEGTSNPNLYWYRQAAGRGLQLLFYSVGIGQISSEVPQNLSASRPQDRQFILSSKKLLLSDSGFYLCAWSLRGTWHFGPGTRLLVL.

This clone was counted only a few times. The chain carries TRBV2 and TRBJ2-1, with D possibly being TRBD1 or TRBD2 (6 bases each). V lost 7 bases, J lost 2 bases, and 12 bases lay in between. Germline V lookup: CDR1 SNHLY, CDR2 FYNNEI. The CDR3 has 14 residues. This CDR3 is CASTGALTYNEQFF. CDR3 nucleotide sequence: TGTGCCAGCACGGGGGCGCTCACCTACAATGAGCAGTTCTTC.

V and J are TRBV30 and TRBJ1-5; D is uncertain. V shed 3 bases and J shed 2 bases, with 8 bases lying between them. From germline, CDR1 is GTSNPN and CDR2 SVGIG (reference sequence). The CDR3 loop spans 13 amino acids. This CDR3 reads CAWRRSGNQPQHF. CDR3 nucleotide sequence: TGTGCCTGGAGAAGAAGCGGCAATCAGCCCCAGCATTTT.